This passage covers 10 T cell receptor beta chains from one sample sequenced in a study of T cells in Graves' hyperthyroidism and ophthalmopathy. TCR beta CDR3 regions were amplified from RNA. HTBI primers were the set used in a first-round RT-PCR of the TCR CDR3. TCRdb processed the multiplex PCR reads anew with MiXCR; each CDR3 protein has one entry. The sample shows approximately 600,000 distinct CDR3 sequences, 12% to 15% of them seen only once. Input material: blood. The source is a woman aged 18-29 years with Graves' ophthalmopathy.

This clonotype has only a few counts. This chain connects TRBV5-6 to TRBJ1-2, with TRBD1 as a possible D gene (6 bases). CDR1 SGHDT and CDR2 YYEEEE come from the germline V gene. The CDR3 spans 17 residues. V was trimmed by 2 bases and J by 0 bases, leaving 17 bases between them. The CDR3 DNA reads TGTGCCAGCAGCTTAGGGACACGGAGGGGCGCTAACTATGGCTACACCTTC. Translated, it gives CASSLGTRRGANYGYTF.

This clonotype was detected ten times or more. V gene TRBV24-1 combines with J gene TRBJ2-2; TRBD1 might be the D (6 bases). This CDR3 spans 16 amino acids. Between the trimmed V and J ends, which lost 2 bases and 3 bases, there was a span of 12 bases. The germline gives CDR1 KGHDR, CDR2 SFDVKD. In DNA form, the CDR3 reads TGTGCCACCAGTGATTGGGGCAGGGGATACACCGGGGAGCTGTTTTTT. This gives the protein CATSDWGRGYTGELFF.

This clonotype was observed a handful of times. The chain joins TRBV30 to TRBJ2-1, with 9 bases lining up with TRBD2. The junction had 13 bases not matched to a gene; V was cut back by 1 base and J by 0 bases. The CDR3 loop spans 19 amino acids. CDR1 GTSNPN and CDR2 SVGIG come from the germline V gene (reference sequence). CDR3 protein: CAWSGGASGAPSSYNEQFF. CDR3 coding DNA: TGTGCCTGGAGTGGGGGGGCTAGCGGGGCCCCAAGCTCCTACAATGAGCAGTTCTTC.

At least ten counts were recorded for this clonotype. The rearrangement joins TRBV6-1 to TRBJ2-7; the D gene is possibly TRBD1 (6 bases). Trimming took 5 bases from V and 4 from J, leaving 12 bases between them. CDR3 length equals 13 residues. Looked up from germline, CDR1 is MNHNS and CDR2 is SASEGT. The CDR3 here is CASSLRGFYEQYF. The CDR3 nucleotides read TGTGCCAGCAGTTTGAGGGGGTTTTACGAGCAGTACTTC.

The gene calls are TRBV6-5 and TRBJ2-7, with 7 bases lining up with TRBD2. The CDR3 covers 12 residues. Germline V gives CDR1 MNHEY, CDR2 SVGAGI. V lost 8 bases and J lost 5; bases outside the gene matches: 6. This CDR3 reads CASYYGGNEQYF. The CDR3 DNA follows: TGTGCCAGCTATTACGGGGGGAACGAGCAGTACTTC.

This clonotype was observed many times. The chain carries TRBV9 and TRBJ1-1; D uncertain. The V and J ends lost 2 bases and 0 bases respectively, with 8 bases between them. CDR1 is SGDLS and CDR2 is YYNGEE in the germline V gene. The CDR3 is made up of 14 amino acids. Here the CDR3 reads CASSVGPMNTEAFF. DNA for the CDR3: TGTGCCAGCAGCGTCGGACCGATGAACACTGAAGCTTTCTTT.

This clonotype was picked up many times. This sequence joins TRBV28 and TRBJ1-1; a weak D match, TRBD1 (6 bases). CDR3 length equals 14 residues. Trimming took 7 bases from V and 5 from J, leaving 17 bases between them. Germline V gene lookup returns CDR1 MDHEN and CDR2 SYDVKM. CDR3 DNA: TGTGCCAGCACCCTTGCGGGGGGGGCAACTGAAGCTTTCTTT. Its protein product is CASTLAGGATEAFF.

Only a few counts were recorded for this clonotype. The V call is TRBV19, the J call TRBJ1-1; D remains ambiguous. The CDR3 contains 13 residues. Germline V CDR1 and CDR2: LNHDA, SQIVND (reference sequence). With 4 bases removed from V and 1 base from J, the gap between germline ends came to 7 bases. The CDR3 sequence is CASSTNGNTEAFF. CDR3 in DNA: TGTGCCAGTAGTACCAATGGGAACACTGAAGCTTTCTTT.

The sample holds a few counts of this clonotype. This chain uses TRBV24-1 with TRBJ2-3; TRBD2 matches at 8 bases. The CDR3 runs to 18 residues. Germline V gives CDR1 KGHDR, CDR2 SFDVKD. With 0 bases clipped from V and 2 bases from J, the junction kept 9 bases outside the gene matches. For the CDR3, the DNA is TGTGCCACCAGTGATTTGGCCCCTACTAGCGGTATCACAGATACGCAGTATTTT. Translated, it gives CATSDLAPTSGITDTQYF.

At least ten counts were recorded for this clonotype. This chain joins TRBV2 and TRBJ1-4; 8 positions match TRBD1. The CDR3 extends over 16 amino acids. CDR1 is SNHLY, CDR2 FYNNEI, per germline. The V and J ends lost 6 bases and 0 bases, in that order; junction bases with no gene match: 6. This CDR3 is CASRLTGASTNEKLFF. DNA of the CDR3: TGTGCCAGCAGACTGACAGGGGCTTCAACTAATGAAAAACTGTTTTTT.